These T cell receptor beta chains were read from a single sample in a study of cytomegalovirus exposure and HLA in healthy donors. TCRdb keeps only in-frame clones here, not all; method: immunoSEQ multiplex PCR. Of around 300,000 clones listed, nearly 90% were seen once; the top ten hold around 0.88%. Sequenced: PBMCs. The receptors shown here come from a man aged 30-40 years in good health and CMV-seronegative. Each CDR3 is given with its conserved first and last residue. The order of the fields is V gene, J gene, CDR3 protein.

v_gene: TRBV12-5; j_gene: TRBJ1-4; CDR3aa: CASGLGQGQEKLFF
v_gene: TRBV11-2; j_gene: TRBJ1-2; CDR3aa: CASSLSDSPRYGYTF
v_gene: TRBV5-6; j_gene: TRBJ2-3; CDR3aa: CASSPLTSGGPGGTDTQYF
v_gene: TRBV18; j_gene: TRBJ1-6; CDR3aa: CASSYRGESPLHF
v_gene: TRBV7-8; j_gene: TRBJ2-2; CDR3aa: CASRPGQSNTGELFF
v_gene: TRBV18; j_gene: TRBJ2-7; CDR3aa: CASSPATGYYEQYF
v_gene: TRBV19; j_gene: TRBJ2-1; CDR3aa: CASSTRVGNEQFF
v_gene: TRBV10-1; j_gene: TRBJ2-7; CDR3aa: CASSDQIYEQYF
v_gene: TRBV13; j_gene: TRBJ2-5; CDR3aa: CASSLDREETQYF
v_gene: TRBV11-3; j_gene: TRBJ1-6; CDR3aa: CASSVGLANSPLHF
v_gene: TRBV5-4; j_gene: TRBJ2-3; CDR3aa: CASSLASGGEGDTQYF
v_gene: TRBV5-1; j_gene: TRBJ2-5; CDR3aa: CASSSTGAQETQYF
v_gene: TRBV6-4; j_gene: TRBJ2-1; CDR3aa: CASSNPLAGGLNEQFF
v_gene: TRBV5-1; j_gene: TRBJ2-3; CDR3aa: CASSLALAGASTDTQYF
v_gene: TRBV7-6; j_gene: TRBJ1-3; CDR3aa: CASSLTGNSGNTIYF
v_gene: TRBV7-8; j_gene: TRBJ1-5; CDR3aa: CASSPRGVRNQPQHF